This record concerns one T cell receptor beta chain sequence. This entry belongs to a study of blood T cell repertoires in COVID-19. The CDR3 consists of 15 residues. Germline V gene sequence: CDR1 MNHEY, CDR2 SVGAGI. V lost 7 bases, J lost 0 bases, and 13 bases lay in between. Some clones are missing from TCRdb's copy, which holds only in-frame ones; the method was immunoSEQ multiplex PCR. This table holds over 200,000 clones, 84% found once. Specimen: PBMCs or T cells enriched from blood (not recorded which). The rearrangement uses TRBV6-5 and TRBJ2-1, with TRBD2 as a possible D gene (6 bases). The source of this sequence is a woman aged 40 to 50 who had recovered from COVID-19. The CDR3 DNA sequence: TGTGCCAGCAAGTTCGGGAGCAGCTCCTACAATGAGCAGTTCTTC. This gives the protein CASKFGSSSYNEQFF.